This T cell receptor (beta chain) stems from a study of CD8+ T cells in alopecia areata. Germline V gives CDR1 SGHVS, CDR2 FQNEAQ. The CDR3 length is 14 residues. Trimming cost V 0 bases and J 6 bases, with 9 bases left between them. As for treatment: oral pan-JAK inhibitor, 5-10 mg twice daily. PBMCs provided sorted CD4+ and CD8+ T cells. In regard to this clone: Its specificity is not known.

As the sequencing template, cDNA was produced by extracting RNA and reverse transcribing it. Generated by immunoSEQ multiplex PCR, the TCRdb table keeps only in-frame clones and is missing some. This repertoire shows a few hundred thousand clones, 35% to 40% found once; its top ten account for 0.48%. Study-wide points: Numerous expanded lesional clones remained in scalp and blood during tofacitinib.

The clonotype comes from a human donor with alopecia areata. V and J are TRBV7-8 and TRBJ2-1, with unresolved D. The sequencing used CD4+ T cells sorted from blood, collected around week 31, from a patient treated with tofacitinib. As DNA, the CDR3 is TGTGCCAGCAGCTTAGCTCGGCAGATCAATGAGCAGTTCTTC. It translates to CASSLARQINEQFF.